A selection of T cell receptor beta chains follows, all from one sample in a study of cytomegalovirus exposure and HLA in healthy donors. Only in-frame clones appear in the TCRdb table, and some are missing; sequencing was by immunoSEQ multiplex PCR. The sample lists around 60,000 clones; around 82% were seen once. Material: PBMCs. The source is a male donor in good health and CMV-seronegative. Each CDR3 is given with its conserved first and last residue. D genes are given only for firm matches. Not all rows give a size; the values are once, few, many and, for expanded clones, a class.

CDR3 DNA,CDR3 protein,J gene,D gene,clone size,V gene
TGTGCCATCAGTGAGTCGTTCGGACAGGGCGGGGGTGAGCAGTTCTTC,CAISESFGQGGGEQFF,TRBJ2-1,.,.,TRBV10-3
TGTGCCAGCAGCCCACGGGACAGGCCATATGAAAAACTGTTTTTT,CASSPRDRPYEKLFF,TRBJ1-4,TRBD1,.,TRBV9
TGTGCCAGCAGCCTCAACCTAGCAGATACGCAGTATTTT,CASSLNLADTQYF,TRBJ2-3,.,.,TRBV6-5
TGTGCCAGCAGCTTAGGGGGGACAGGGCTGGAGACCCAGTACTTC,CASSLGGTGLETQYF,TRBJ2-5,TRBD1,once,TRBV7-7
TGTGCCAGCAGTTTAGTAGCGGGGGGGCTCAACGAGCAGTACTTC,CASSLVAGGLNEQYF,TRBJ2-7,TRBD2,.,TRBV27
TGTGCCAGCAGCTTAGGGGCGGGGGGGCTTATATATGAGCAGTTCTTC,CASSLGAGGLIYEQFF,TRBJ2-1,TRBD2,.,TRBV7-8
TGTGCCAGCAGCTTGGCTTCACGGGGGGTGCAGTTCTTC,CASSLASRGVQFF,TRBJ2-1,TRBD2,.,TRBV5-4
TGCGCCAGCAGCCAAGCTCTACGGGGGGTCCTGTCCTACGAGCAGTACTTC,CASSQALRGVLSYEQYF,TRBJ2-7,TRBD2,.,TRBV4-3
TGTGCCAGCAGCTTAGCCCCGGGTTTGGGCAATCAGCCCCAGCATTTT,CASSLAPGLGNQPQHF,TRBJ1-5,.,.,TRBV7-6
TGTGCCAGCAGTAGAGGGACTCCCTATAATTCACCCCTCCACTTT,CASSRGTPYNSPLHF,TRBJ1-6,.,.,TRBV6-5